The entry below gives a single TCR beta chain sequence along with its context. With V trimmed by 2 bases and J by 1 base, 4 bases remained unmatched. CDR3 size: 16 residues. Germline lookup yields CDR1 SGHTA and CDR2 FQGTGA. This record belongs to a study of blood T cell repertoires in COVID-19. As for the study in general: The analysed material was cDNA or gDNA that came from T cells, B-cell-depleted T cells, or PBMCs.

Repertoires were generated with immunoSEQ multiplex PCR, while TCRdb's copy carries only in-frame clones and drops some. This sample has 150,000 to 200,000 clones, with about 84% found just once. Sequencing input: PBMCs or T cells enriched from blood (not recorded which). The TCR originated in a man aged 35-49 years who had recovered from COVID-19. J is TRBJ2-2 and V is TRBV7-3; 7 nucleotides align to TRBD1. CDR3 in DNA: TGTGCCAGCAGCTTACGAGGGGGCGGGAACACCGGGGAGCTGTTTTTT. The encoded protein is CASSLRGGGNTGELFF.